This T cell receptor (beta chain) was sequenced for a study of human T cells and chemical hapten exposure. At the level of the study: The use of 2% DPC on 2 cm by 2 cm of upper inner arm skin constituted sensitization. Patients, a majority of them female, were diagnosed with alopecia areata, totalis or universalis.

Sample time point: patch test 1, 2 weeks after DPC sensitization. Treatment: therapeutic diphenylcyclopropenone sensitization with weekly scalp DPC. Unfractionated whole blood was the source from which total RNA was extracted. As the library was built, unique molecular identifiers were attached to individual cDNA molecules. TCRdb passed the RACE reads through MiXCR, listing each CDR3 protein once. The data hold under 60,000 distinct CDR3 sequences, with 11% observed a single time. Study-wide points: Versus controls, significantly more large CDR3 similarity clusters arose from expanded TCRs.

This clonotype was picked up many times. Its specificity is unknown. Germline assignment: CDR1 DFQATT and CDR2 SNEGSKA (reference sequence). The ends were cut back, 2 bases at V and 0 bases at J, with 8 bases in the middle. CDR3 length: 13 residues. The sample in question was whole blood, obtained in connection with sensitization to the hapten diphenylcyclopropenone (DPC). The receptor comes from a woman between 40 and 50 years old with alopecia areata. Some clones in this sample may be carry-over from other donors' samples. This chain joins TRBV20-1 and TRBJ2-7; D is unresolved. The CDR3 nucleotides read TGCAGTGCTAGACGAGCGAGCTCCTACGAGCAGTACTTC. Its protein is CSARRASSYEQYF.